This TCR beta chain was recorded in a study of T cell repertoires in cytomegalovirus infection. Study details: Selected CMV epitopes included recently identified HLA-C-restricted ones as well as well-studied HLA-B-restricted ones.

With respect to this clonotype: Its antigen is unidentified.

Each CDR3 protein is one row after TCRdb ran MiXCR on the reads. Of fewer than 850,000 distinct CDR3 sequences listed, 25% to 30% are singletons. The germline CDR1 and CDR2 sequences are LGHDT and YNNKEL (reference sequence). Trimming cost V 0 bases and J 4 bases; bases outside gene matches: 16. The CDR3 spans 20 residues. This TCR was recovered from a human donor in good health (CMV status not recorded). Some clones in this sample may be carry-over from other donors' samples. The rearrangement links TRBV3-1 to TRBJ2-2; 8 bases are shared with TRBD2. The material was cultured CD8+ T cells from PBMCs, obtained from culture after CMV antigen stimulation. The CDR3 DNA reads TGTGCCAGCAGCCAAGAAGGGGGAGGGGCCAGCGGGGGACGCACCGGGGAGCTGTTTTTT. Its protein product is CASSQEGGGASGGRTGELFF.